This entry is about one T cell receptor (beta chain). What it binds is not known. Time point meaning: blood from clinic visit 5 months post-surgery; TSC patient then seizure free. The sequenced cases were selected for having the highest brain T cell transcript signatures. Pre-surgery treatment included at least one anti-epileptic drug. This record comes from a study of brain T cells in children with intractable seizures. Overall study findings and caveats: Patients' HCMV serostatus was unknown; virus specificity rests on CDR3 similarity alone. Pre-surgery blood may have been undersampled, hiding some clones.

The table came from immunoSEQ multiplex PCR; TCRdb's copy has only in-frame clones and leaves some out. The data hold hundreds of thousands of clones, with more than 85% observed a single time. Sample: peripheral blood, taken about 5 months after surgery. The sequence came from a boy in the first two years of life with tuberous sclerosis and intractable seizures.

The CDR3 spells CAFRDGSATNEKLFF. The CDR3 DNA follows: TGTGCCTTCCGGGACGGATCCGCAACTAATGAAAAACTGTTTTTT. V gene TRBV30 combines with J gene TRBJ1-4; a weak D match, TRBD1 (5 bases). Per the germline V gene, CDR1 is GTSNPN and CDR2 is SVGIG (reference sequence). The CDR3 runs 15 residues. Trimming removed 7 bases at V and 0 bases at J, with 15 bases between. The full variable domain, with the rest looked up from reference TRBV30 and TRBJ1-4, is SQTIHQWPATLVQPVGSPLSLECTVEGTSNPNLYWYRQAAGRGLQLLFYSVGIGQISSEVPQNLSASRPQDRQFILSSKKLLLSDSGFYLCAFRDGSATNEKLFFGSGTQLSVL.